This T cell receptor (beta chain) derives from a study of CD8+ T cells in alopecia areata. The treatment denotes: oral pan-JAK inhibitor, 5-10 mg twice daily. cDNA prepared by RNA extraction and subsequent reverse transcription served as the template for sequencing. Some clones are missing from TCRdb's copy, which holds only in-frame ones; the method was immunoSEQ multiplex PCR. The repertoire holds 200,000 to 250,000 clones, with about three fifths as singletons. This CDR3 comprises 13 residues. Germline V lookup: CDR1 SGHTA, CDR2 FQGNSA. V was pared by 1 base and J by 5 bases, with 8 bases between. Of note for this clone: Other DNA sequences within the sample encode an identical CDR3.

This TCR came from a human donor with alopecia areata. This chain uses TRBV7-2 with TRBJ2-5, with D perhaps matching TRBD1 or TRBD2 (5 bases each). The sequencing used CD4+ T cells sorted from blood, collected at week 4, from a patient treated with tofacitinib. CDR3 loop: CASSLGQRETQYF. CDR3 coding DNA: TGTGCCAGCAGCTTAGGACAGCGGGAGACCCAGTACTTC.